The 21 T cell receptor beta chains below were found in one sample sequenced in a study of blood T cell repertoires in COVID-19. Method: immunoSEQ multiplex PCR; TCRdb's copy keeps in-frame clones and lacks some. The table has 250,000 or so clones, about 84% seen once. The sequencing input was peripheral blood. These receptors were obtained from a man older than 75 with acute or convalescent COVID-19.

This clone was found once. The chain uses TRBV2 and TRBJ2-2; no reliable D call. The germline gives CDR1 SNHLY, CDR2 FYNNEI. This CDR3 contains 14 residues. The V and J ends lost 4 bases and 5 bases respectively, with 11 bases between them. This chain's CDR3 is CASSVHSVTGELFF. DNA of the CDR3: TGTGCCAGCAGTGTCCATTCAGTGACCGGGGAGCTGTTTTTT.

The V gene is TRBV10-3, the J gene TRBJ1-2; TRBD1 might be the D (6 bases). The CDR3 contains 14 residues. From germline, CDR1 is ENHRY and CDR2 SYGVKD. Between the trimmed V and J ends, which lost 3 bases and 4 bases, there was a span of 12 bases. CDR3: CAISDSQGIYGYTF. DNA for the CDR3: TGTGCCATCAGTGATTCGCAGGGGATCTATGGCTACACCTTC.

Written as DNA, the CDR3 is TGTGCCAGCAGCCAAATCACAGGGAATGGCTACACCTTC. Residues: CASSQITGNGYTF. The chain links TRBV3-1 (or the pseudogene TRBV3-2) to TRBJ1-2; D possibly corresponds to TRBD1 (6 bases). Per germline, CDR1 LGHDT and CDR2 YNNKEL (reference sequence). The CDR3 totals 13 residues. Trimming took 2 bases from V and 6 from J, leaving 10 bases between them.

This clone was observed a handful of times. The chain links TRBV28 to TRBJ1-5, with 12 bases lining up with TRBD1. V lost 5 bases and J lost 2; bases outside the gene matches: 10. This CDR3 is built from 18 residues. Germline loops: CDR1 MDHEN, CDR2 SYDVKM. This CDR3 reads CASSLRPGQGAGNQPQHF. CDR3 sequence (DNA): TGTGCCAGCAGTCTACGCCCGGGACAGGGGGCAGGCAATCAGCCCCAGCATTTT.

The chain couples TRBV2 to TRBJ1-1; a weak D match, TRBD1 (5 bases). CDR1 is SNHLY and CDR2 is FYNNEI in the germline V gene. The V end lost 6 bases, the J end lost 7 bases, and 18 bases lay between the germline ends. The length of the CDR3 is 14 residues. CDR3 amino acids: CASSLLGQQSEAFF. The CDR3, as DNA: TGTGCCAGCAGCCTTTTGGGGCAGCAAAGTGAAGCTTTCTTT.

This rearrangement joins TRBV28 to TRBJ2-5, with 7 bases identical to TRBD1. The germline gives CDR1 MDHEN, CDR2 SYDVKM. There are 13 residues in the CDR3. J lost 3 bases, V lost 5 bases, and 3 bases had no gene match. The DNA for the CDR3 is TGTGCCAGCAGTGCCGGGACAGAAGAGACCCAGTACTTC. It is translated as CASSAGTEETQYF.

The rearrangement uses TRBV29-1 and TRBJ2-1; 9 bases agree with TRBD2. The V segment lost 4 bases and the J segment 2 bases; nucleotides outside the gene matches: 6. Germline values: CDR1 SQVTM, CDR2 ANQGSEA. The CDR3 extends over 15 amino acids. The CDR3 DNA reads as TGCAGCGTTGTGATTGCGGGAGGGCCCTACAATGAGCAGTTCTTC. Protein sequence: CSVVIAGGPYNEQFF.

J is TRBJ1-6 and V is TRBV19; 8 bases are a match to TRBD1. The CDR3 is 16 amino acids. CDR1 and CDR2 (germline): LNHDA, SQIVND (reference sequence). V shed 3 bases, J shed 6 bases, and the junction held 7 bases outside the gene matches. The CDR3 sequence is CASSILGQGLNSPLHF. The CDR3 nucleotides read TGTGCCAGTAGTATTCTAGGACAGGGCCTTAATTCACCCCTCCACTTT.

The chain joins TRBV5-6 to TRBJ2-7, with D possibly matching TRBD1 (6 bases). The CDR3 is 13 residues long. Germline CDR1 SGHDT, CDR2 YYEEEE. V was shortened by 4 bases and J by 9 bases, with 17 bases between the two germline ends. Here the CDR3 reads CASSMGTSRGQYF. CDR3 coding DNA: TGTGCCAGCAGCATGGGGACAAGCCGTGGGCAGTACTTC.

V usage is TRBV6-5 and J usage is TRBJ2-2; 8 bases line up with TRBD1. The CDR3 spans 14 residues. In germline, CDR1 is MNHEY, CDR2 SVGAGI. Germline trimming cut 11 bases from V and 6 bases from J; bases unmatched to any gene: 11. This CDR3 reads CAARTSGGSGELFF. In DNA form, the CDR3 reads TGTGCCGCAAGGACCTCAGGGGGCTCCGGGGAGCTGTTTTTT.

This chain joins TRBV19 and TRBJ1-2; D remains ambiguous. The germline V gene has CDR1 LNHDA and CDR2 SQIVND (reference sequence). The CDR3 contains 12 residues. Trimming removed 5 bases at V and 0 bases at J, with 4 bases between. CDR3 sequence (DNA): TGTGCCAGTAGTTCCTCTAACTATGGCTACACCTTC. The encoded protein is CASSSSNYGYTF.

The chain couples TRBV3-1 (or the pseudogene TRBV3-2) to TRBJ1-5, with 7 bases lining up with TRBD1. The CDR3 loop spans 15 amino acids. V shed 4 bases, J shed 3 bases, and the junction held 6 bases outside the gene matches. From germline, CDR1 is LGHDT and CDR2 YNNKEL (reference sequence). The CDR3 DNA sequence: TGTGCCAGCAGCCTCCACGGGACAGTCAATCAGCCCCAGCATTTT. It encodes CASSLHGTVNQPQHF.

The J gene is TRBJ2-2, the V gene TRBV10-3, with 8 bases identical to TRBD1. CDR1 is ENHRY and CDR2 is SYGVKD in the germline V gene. V shed 11 bases and J 1 base; nucleotides not matched to a gene: 3. This CDR3 is 13 amino acids long. CDR3 DNA: TGTGCCTTCGGGACAGGGAACACCGGGGAGCTGTTTTTT. Encoded protein: CAFGTGNTGELFF.

This clone was detected only a few times. The CDR3 DNA follows: TGTGCCAGCAGTTACCCCGGCACCCCGGGGAATTCACCCCTCCACTTT. Translating gives CASSYPGTPGNSPLHF. The V gene is TRBV6-6, the J gene TRBJ1-6; D is unresolved. The CDR3 runs to 16 residues. Trimming shortened V by 2 bases and J by 7 bases, and 15 bases separated the two germline ends. Germline loops: CDR1 MNHNY, CDR2 SVGAGI (reference sequence).

The chain is built from TRBV7-2 and TRBJ2-5, with 11 bases fitting TRBD1. The CDR3 spans 15 residues. V was clipped by 4 bases and J by 4 bases; unmatched bases: 5. Germline V gives CDR1 SGHTA, CDR2 FQGNSA. Written as DNA, the CDR3 is TGTGCCAGCAGCTCCTGGACAGGGGGCGGAGAGACCCAGTACTTC. This gives the protein CASSSWTGGGETQYF.

The chain joins TRBV4-1 to TRBJ2-7, with TRBD1 identical over 7 bases. V trimming: 3 bases; J trimming: 5 bases; junction bases outside the gene matches: 19. The CDR3 covers 18 residues. CDR1 is MGHRA and CDR2 is YSYEKL in the germline V gene. CDR3 sequence: CASSHATGAQGSGHEQYF. CDR3 bases: TGCGCCAGCAGCCACGCTACAGGGGCGCAGGGCTCCGGGCACGAGCAGTACTTC.

This clone was counted a single time. The genes are TRBV11-2 and TRBJ1-6, with D unclear. This CDR3 spans 16 amino acids. Trimming stripped 1 base from V and 7 bases from J, with 14 bases between. Germline CDR1 reads SGHAT; CDR2 reads FQNNGV. CDR3 residues: CASSLVSGLRNSPLHF. In DNA form, the CDR3 reads TGTGCCAGCAGCTTAGTCAGTGGGCTTAGGAATTCACCCCTCCACTTT.

This rearrangement joins TRBV2 to TRBJ1-2; 8 nucleotides line up with TRBD1. With V trimmed by 8 bases and J by 6 bases, 5 bases remained unmatched. In germline, CDR1 is SNHLY, CDR2 FYNNEI. This CDR3 contains 12 residues. The CDR3 reads CASGDRKNGYTF. Written as DNA, the CDR3 is TGTGCCAGCGGGGACAGGAAGAATGGCTACACCTTC.

This clone has only one observation. The rearrangement joins TRBV28 to TRBJ1-1, with TRBD1 as a possible D gene (5 bases). V was pared by 6 bases and J by 1 base, with 9 bases between. Germline CDR1 MDHEN, CDR2 SYDVKM. The CDR3 loop spans 13 amino acids. The DNA of the CDR3 is TGTGCCAGCAGCCGGACACGGAACACTGAAGCTTTCTTT. Its protein is CASSRTRNTEAFF.

This clone has just a few counts. The genes are TRBV5-4 and TRBJ1-1, with 9 positions matching TRBD1. The germline V gene has CDR1 SGHNT and CDR2 YYREEE (reference sequence). This CDR3 region has 15 residues. The V and J ends lost 0 bases and 1 base, in that order; junction bases with no gene match: 1. DNA for the CDR3: TGTGCCAGCAGCTTGGACAGGGGGCGGAACACTGAAGCTTTCTTT. This codes for CASSLDRGRNTEAFF.

The chain has TRBV2 and TRBJ2-1; the match to TRBD2 covers 7 bases. The ends lost 6 bases at V and 10 bases at J; junction bases unmatched: 6. This CDR3 comprises 12 residues. The V gene's germline CDR1 is SNHLY and CDR2 FYNNEI. CDR3 in DNA: TGTGCCAGCAGCGGGGACTACCAGGAGCAGTTCTTC. It is translated as CASSGDYQEQFF.